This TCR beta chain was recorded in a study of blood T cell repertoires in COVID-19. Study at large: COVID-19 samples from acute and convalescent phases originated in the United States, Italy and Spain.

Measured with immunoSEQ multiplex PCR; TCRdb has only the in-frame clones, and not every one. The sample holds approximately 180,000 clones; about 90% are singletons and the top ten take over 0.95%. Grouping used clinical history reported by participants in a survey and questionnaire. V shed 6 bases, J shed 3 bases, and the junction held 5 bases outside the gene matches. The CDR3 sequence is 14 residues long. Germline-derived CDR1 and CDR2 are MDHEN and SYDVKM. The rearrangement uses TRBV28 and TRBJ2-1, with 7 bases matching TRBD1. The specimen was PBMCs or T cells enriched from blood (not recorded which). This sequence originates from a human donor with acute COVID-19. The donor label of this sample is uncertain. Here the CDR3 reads CASSGTDHYNEQFF. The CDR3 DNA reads TGTGCCAGCAGCGGGACAGACCACTACAATGAGCAGTTCTTC.